Listed here are 26 T cell receptor beta chains from one sample, sequenced in a study of blood T cell repertoires in COVID-19. Profiling relied on immunoSEQ multiplex PCR, and the TCRdb table lists in-frame clones only, not all of them. The table includes about 70,000 clones, 75% to 85% detected once. The material sequenced was peripheral blood. All receptors come from a man aged 25 to 40 with COVID-19, enrolled during active disease.

The V gene is TRBV5-6, the J gene TRBJ2-3; 8 nucleotides match TRBD1. The CDR3 covers 14 residues. Germline CDR1 reads SGHDT; CDR2 reads YYEEEE. J lost 4 bases, V lost 6 bases, and 7 bases had no gene match. The CDR3 sequence: CASTRTGSSDTQYF. CDR3 in DNA: TGTGCCAGCACCCGGACAGGGAGTTCAGATACGCAGTATTTT.

V usage is TRBV28 and J usage is TRBJ2-5; TRBD2 matches 7 bases. V lost 8 bases, J lost 6 bases, and 12 bases stayed unmatched. Germline V CDR1 and CDR2: MDHEN, SYDVKM. This CDR3 has 14 amino acids. The CDR3 is CASWVGRAGKTQYF. CDR3 nucleotide sequence: TGTGCCAGCTGGGTGGGGAGGGCCGGGAAGACCCAGTACTTC.

V is TRBV10-1 and J is TRBJ2-3; 8 bases line up with TRBD2. CDR1 and CDR2 from the germline V gene are WNHNN and SYGVQD (reference sequence). This CDR3 region has 17 residues. Trimming removed 5 bases from V and 0 bases from J; junction bases left unmatched: 10. The CDR3 region has the DNA TGCGCCAGCAGTCCCACTAGCGGCGATCCTAGCACAGATACGCAGTATTTT. It encodes CASSPTSGDPSTDTQYF.

The chain has TRBV20-1 and TRBJ2-7; D unresolved. V was shortened by 3 bases and J by 1 base, with 13 bases between the two germline ends. This CDR3 has 14 amino acids. Germline V CDR1 and CDR2: DFQATT, SNEGSKA (reference sequence). The CDR3 region is CSASKLRISYEQYF. The CDR3 DNA reads TGCAGTGCTAGTAAGTTGCGAATATCCTACGAGCAGTACTTC.

The genes are TRBV11-2 and TRBJ1-1, with no clear D. V lost 0 bases to trimming and J lost 11 bases, with 16 bases between them. Germline V gene sequence: CDR1 SGHAT, CDR2 FQNNGV. The CDR3 contains 14 residues. CDR3 coding DNA: TGTGCCAGCAGCTTAGATAGCCTGACGGGTACGGCTTTCTTT. This codes for CASSLDSLTGTAFF.

The V call is TRBV6-5, the J call TRBJ1-5; D is possibly TRBD1 (5 bases). This CDR3 spans 16 amino acids. CDR1 and CDR2 from the germline V gene are MNHEY and SVGAGI. Trimming cost V 6 bases and J 0 bases, with 15 bases left between them. The DNA for the CDR3 is TGTGCCAGCAGCTACCCGGCGACAGATAGCAATCAGCCCCAGCATTTT. It specifies CASSYPATDSNQPQHF.

The chain combines TRBV11-2 with TRBJ2-2, with D uncertain. CDR1 and CDR2 (germline): SGHAT, FQNNGV. Trimming removed 5 bases at V and 5 bases at J, with 6 bases between. CDR3 length: 12 amino acids. The CDR3 DNA reads as TGTGCCAGCAGCCAGGATACCGGGGAGCTGTTTTTT. Amino acid sequence: CASSQDTGELFF.

The chain carries TRBV19 and TRBJ1-5, with 11 bases identical to TRBD1. The germline gives CDR1 LNHDA, CDR2 SQIVND (reference sequence). V was pared by 6 bases and J by 6 bases, with 4 bases of the junction left unmatched. The CDR3 covers 14 residues. The CDR3 DNA reads TGTGCCAGTAGGGGACAGGGGGGGAGTCAGCCCCAGCATTTT. Residues: CASRGQGGSQPQHF.

V usage is TRBV6-5 and J usage is TRBJ2-1; D is perhaps TRBD2 (5 bases). The CDR3 covers 15 residues. V was pared by 0 bases and J by 2 bases, with 8 bases between. The germline V gene encodes CDR1 MNHEY and CDR2 SVGAGI. The CDR3 DNA reads as TGTGCCAGCAGTTACTCGAAGGGAGCCTACAATGAGCAGTTCTTC. The encoded protein is CASSYSKGAYNEQFF.

The gene calls are TRBV4-3 and TRBJ1-3; D remains ambiguous. Per the germline V gene, CDR1 is LGHNA and CDR2 is YSLEER. The V gene lost 3 bases and the J gene lost 0 bases, with 12 bases spanning the gap. The CDR3 consists of 16 residues. CDR3 in DNA: TGCGCCAGCAGCCAGGTTTATGAGAGCTCTGGAAACACCATATATTTT. Protein product: CASSQVYESSGNTIYF.

The V call is TRBV30, the J call TRBJ1-5, with D possibly being TRBD1 (5 bases). The V gene's germline CDR1 is GTSNPN and CDR2 SVGIG (reference sequence). The CDR3 length is 13 residues. V gave up 2 bases and J gave up 4 bases, with 9 bases separating them. The CDR3 protein is CAWSSGSNQPQHF. CDR3 nucleotides: TGTGCCTGGAGTTCAGGGTCTAATCAGCCCCAGCATTTT.

The chain recombines TRBV9 with TRBJ1-1; unclear D gene. Germline assignment: CDR1 SGDLS and CDR2 YYNGEE. The V gene lost 7 bases and the J gene lost 0 bases, with 13 bases spanning the gap. This CDR3 spans 14 amino acids. This CDR3 reads CASRPGSVNTEAFF. In DNA, the CDR3 is TGTGCCAGCCGCCCCGGGTCTGTGAACACTGAAGCTTTCTTT.

The chain carries TRBV6-4 and TRBJ2-3; 10 bases map to TRBD2. The V gene end was trimmed by 3 bases and the J gene end by 1 base; junction bases not matched to a gene: 1. Germline-derived CDR1 and CDR2 are MRHNA and SNTAGT. There are 15 residues in the CDR3. This chain's CDR3 is CASSEGTSGTDTQYF. In nucleotides, the CDR3 is TGTGCCAGCAGTGAAGGGACTAGCGGCACAGATACGCAGTATTTT.

The CDR3 sequence: CASSEMPGTGPHEQYF. The CDR3 DNA reads as TGTGCCAGTAGCGAAATGCCCGGGACAGGGCCCCACGAGCAGTACTTC. The chain uses TRBV19 and TRBJ2-7; 9 bases are a match to TRBD1. The V and J ends lost 6 bases and 5 bases, in that order; junction bases with no gene match: 14. The CDR3 totals 16 residues. The germline gives CDR1 LNHDA, CDR2 SQIVND (reference sequence). The full variable domain, in which reference TRBV19 and TRBJ2-7 provide the parts outside the CDR3, is DGGITQSPKYLFRKEGQNVTLSCEQNLNHDAMYWYRQDPGQGLRLIYYSQIVNDFQKGDIAEGYSVSREKKESFPLTVTSAQKNPTAFYLCASSEMPGTGPHEQYFGPGTRLTVT.

The chain uses TRBV11-3 and TRBJ1-1, with a weak D call TRBD1 (5 bases). Trimming left V 0 bases short and J 3 bases short, with 8 bases between. CDR1 and CDR2 (germline): SGHNT, YENEEA. The CDR3 has 14 residues. Here the CDR3 reads CASSLEGRDTEAFF. The CDR3 region has the DNA TGTGCCAGCAGCTTAGAGGGCAGGGACACTGAAGCTTTCTTT.

The chain combines TRBV19 with TRBJ1-2; D might be TRBD1 (5 bases). The CDR3 runs to 16 residues. CDR1 and CDR2 from the germline V gene are LNHDA and SQIVND (reference sequence). V dropped 9 bases and J dropped 4 bases, with 24 bases sitting between them. CDR3: CASSFGWGSVTYGYTF. CDR3 nucleotides: TGTGCCAGCAGTTTCGGGTGGGGCAGTGTCACCTATGGCTACACCTTC.

The chain links TRBV19 to TRBJ1-4, with 7 bases fitting TRBD1. The CDR3 runs to 14 residues. After removal of 10 bases from V and 0 bases from J, the junction contained 5 bases not matched to a gene. In germline, CDR1 is LNHDA, CDR2 SQIVND (reference sequence). This CDR3 reads CATGQTSTNEKLFF. CDR3 nucleotides: TGTGCCACGGGACAGACTTCAACTAATGAAAAACTGTTTTTT. Supplemented by reference TRBV19 and TRBJ1-4, the full variable domain reads DGGITQSPKYLFRKEGQNVTLSCEQNLNHDAMYWYRQDPGQGLRLIYYSQIVNDFQKGDIAEGYSVSREKKESFPLTVTSAQKNPTAFYLCATGQTSTNEKLFFGSGTQLSVL.

V is TRBV7-9 and J is TRBJ2-2, with 7 nucleotides matching TRBD2. This CDR3 comprises 15 residues. The germline V gene encodes CDR1 SEHNR and CDR2 FQNEAQ (reference sequence). With V trimmed by 5 bases and J by 4 bases, 7 bases remained unmatched. Written as DNA, the CDR3 is TGTGCCAGCAGCCTCCGGGAGCGGGGCACCGGGGAGCTGTTTTTT. Translation: CASSLRERGTGELFF.

This chain links TRBV28 with TRBJ2-7, with D possibly being TRBD2 (5 bases). Trimming pared 5 bases from V and 1 base from J, leaving 6 bases between. This CDR3 is 12 amino acids long. Germline V gene data show CDR1 as MDHEN and CDR2 as SYDVKM. The CDR3 region is CASSPGSYEQYF. The DNA for the CDR3 is TGTGCCAGCAGTCCGGGATCCTACGAGCAGTACTTC.

This chain joins TRBV12-3 or TRBV12-4 and TRBJ2-7; possible D gene TRBD2, 6 bases. The V and J ends lost 6 bases and 1 base respectively, with 7 bases between them. The CDR3 sequence is 12 residues long. CDR3 sequence (DNA): TGTGCCAGCAGGGGGGGTTCCTACGAGCAGTACTTC. Translated: CASRGGSYEQYF.

The CDR3 region is CASSQGGLNNEQFF. In DNA, the CDR3 is TGCGCCAGCAGCCAAGGTGGACTGAACAATGAGCAGTTCTTC. J is TRBJ2-1 and V is TRBV4-3; weak D call: TRBD2 (5 bases). V lost 1 base and J lost 5, with 9 bases in between. There are 14 residues in the CDR3. CDR1 is LGHNA, CDR2 YSLEER, per germline.

V is TRBV25-1 and J is TRBJ1-1; possibly TRBD1 for D (5 bases). There are 14 residues in the CDR3. CDR1 and CDR2 from the germline V gene are MGHDK and SYGVNS. V was trimmed by 10 bases and J by 5 bases, leaving 20 bases between them. In DNA, the CDR3 is TGTGCCACCAGCCCCGACCCCGGGGGAACTGAAGCTTTCTTT. Its protein product is CATSPDPGGTEAFF.

This clone was observed a handful of times. The chain is built from TRBV5-1 and TRBJ2-6; maybe TRBD1 (5 bases). The CDR3 covers 19 residues. Germline-derived CDR1 and CDR2 are SGHRS and YFSETQ. Trimming left V 0 bases short and J 0 bases short, with 16 bases between. As DNA, the CDR3 is TGCGCCAGCAGCTTGGGAATCACAGGAATCAGCTCTGGGGCCAACGTCCTGACTTTC. As protein: CASSLGITGISSGANVLTF.

The V and J genes are TRBV30 and TRBJ1-5; 10 positions agree with TRBD1. Germline V lookup: CDR1 GTSNPN, CDR2 SVGIG (reference sequence). V gave up 1 base and J gave up 7 bases; unmatched junction bases: 4. This CDR3 region has 14 residues. For the CDR3, the DNA is TGTGCCTGGAGTGCGGACAGGGGGGGCCAGCCCCAGCATTTT. Protein product: CAWSADRGGQPQHF.

V and J are TRBV7-9 and TRBJ2-1; 9 bases agree with TRBD1. Germline values: CDR1 SEHNR, CDR2 FQNEAQ (reference sequence). The CDR3 is 14 amino acids. Germline trimming cut 1 base from V and 8 bases from J; bases unmatched to any gene: 3. The CDR3 coding sequence is TGTGCCAGCAGCTTAGAGGGACAGGGAGATGAGCAGTTCTTC. Translating it yields CASSLEGQGDEQFF. The full variable domain, rest sourced from reference TRBV7-9 and TRBJ2-1, is DTGVSQNPRHKITKRGQNVTFRCDPISEHNRLYWYRQTLGQGPEFLTYFQNEAQLEKSRLLSDRFSAERPKGSFSTLEIQRTEQGDSAMYLCASSLEGQGDEQFFGPGTRLTVL.

The genes are TRBV2 and TRBJ1-1, with 7 positions matching TRBD1. The CDR3 runs to 15 residues. Germline V lookup: CDR1 SNHLY, CDR2 FYNNEI. Trimming cost V 6 bases and J 4 bases; bases outside gene matches: 11. The CDR3 region is CASRQGSILFTEAFF. The CDR3, as DNA: TGTGCCAGCAGACAGGGGAGTATTTTGTTCACTGAAGCTTTCTTT.